Following are 8 T cell receptor beta chains from one sample sequenced in a study of blood T cell repertoires in COVID-19. Sequencing was performed with immunoSEQ multiplex PCR; in TCRdb, only in-frame clones are kept and a portion is missing. The data hold about 300,000 clones, with nearly 90% observed a single time. Sequencing was carried out using PBMCs or T cells enriched from blood (not recorded which). These receptors all come from a woman between 25 and 40 years old who had recovered from COVID-19.

The chain carries TRBV5-1 and TRBJ2-3, with TRBD1 matching 10 bases. V shed 4 bases, J shed 3 bases, and the junction held 8 bases outside the gene matches. This CDR3 comprises 16 residues. Germline assignment: CDR1 SGHRS and CDR2 YFSETQ. The CDR3 reads CASSAAGTGVTDTQYF. The CDR3 bases are TGCGCCAGCAGCGCCGCCGGGACAGGGGTTACAGATACGCAGTATTTT.

The V call is TRBV7-3, the J call TRBJ1-1; 7 nucleotides align to TRBD1. V was pared by 4 bases and J by 1 base, with 3 bases of the junction left unmatched. This CDR3 region has 14 residues. Germline values: CDR1 SGHTA, CDR2 FQGTGA. The chain's CDR3 is CASSSGTENTEAFF. CDR3 DNA sequence: TGTGCCAGCAGCTCAGGGACAGAGAACACTGAAGCTTTCTTT.

This chain joins TRBV18 and TRBJ1-6; a possible D gene is TRBD1 (5 bases). This CDR3 spans 15 amino acids. Germline loops: CDR1 KGHSH, CDR2 LQKENI. V dropped 1 base and J dropped 10 bases, with 14 bases sitting between them. The CDR3 protein is CASSPQRSGDSPLHF. CDR3 nucleotides: TGTGCCAGCTCACCACAACGTTCGGGGGACTCACCCCTCCACTTT.

The chain has TRBV18 and TRBJ2-1; D not resolved. Germline CDR1 KGHSH, CDR2 LQKENI. V lost 1 base, J lost 2 bases, and 9 bases lay in between. This CDR3 contains 15 residues. The CDR3 here is CASSPQHLPYNEQFF. The CDR3 bases are TGTGCCAGCTCACCACAGCATCTACCCTACAATGAGCAGTTCTTC.

The V and J genes are TRBV30 and TRBJ1-1; D is uncertain. Germline V gives CDR1 GTSNPN, CDR2 SVGIG (reference sequence). V was shortened by 4 bases and J by 7 bases, with 10 bases between the two germline ends. This CDR3 region has 11 residues. In DNA form, the CDR3 reads TGTGCCTGGAAACCGGGTTATGAAGCTTTCTTT. Amino acids: CAWKPGYEAFF.

V is TRBV30 and J is TRBJ1-4; a weak D match, TRBD1 (6 bases). CDR3 length: 15 residues. Looked up from germline, CDR1 is GTSNPN and CDR2 is SVGIG (reference sequence). Trimming took 5 bases from V and 8 from J, leaving 21 bases between them. In DNA, the CDR3 is TGTGCCTGGGACGCTTGGGGGGGCAGTGAGGAAAAACTGTTTTTT. Translating it yields CAWDAWGGSEEKLFF.

This chain connects TRBV29-1 to TRBJ1-2; D unresolved. Deletions cut 3 bases from V and 0 bases from J, with 11 bases between. There are 14 residues in the CDR3. Germline loops: CDR1 SQVTM, CDR2 ANQGSEA. CDR3 DNA: TGCAGCGTTGATTCGGGTACACCTAACTATGGCTACACCTTC. Protein sequence: CSVDSGTPNYGYTF.

In its sample, this clone was seen a few times. The gene calls are TRBV27 and TRBJ1-5, with a weak D call TRBD1 (6 bases). The CDR3 totals 15 residues. Germline loops: CDR1 MNHEY, CDR2 SMNVEV (reference sequence). Deletions cut 0 bases from V and 3 bases from J, with 9 bases between. CDR3 region: CASSLSTGPNQPQHF. The DNA of the CDR3 is TGTGCCAGCAGTTTATCGACAGGCCCCAATCAGCCCCAGCATTTT.